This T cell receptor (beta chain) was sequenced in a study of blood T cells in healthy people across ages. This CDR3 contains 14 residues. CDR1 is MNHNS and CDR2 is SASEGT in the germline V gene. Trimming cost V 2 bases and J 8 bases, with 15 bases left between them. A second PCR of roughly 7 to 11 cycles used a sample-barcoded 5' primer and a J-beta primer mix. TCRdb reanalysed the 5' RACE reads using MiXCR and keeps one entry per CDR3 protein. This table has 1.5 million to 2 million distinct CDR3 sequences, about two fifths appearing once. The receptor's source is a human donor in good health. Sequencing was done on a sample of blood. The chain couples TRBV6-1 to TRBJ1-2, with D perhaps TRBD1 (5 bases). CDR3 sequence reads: CASSETGQGSGYTF. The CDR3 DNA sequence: TGTGCCAGCAGTGAAACAGGTCAGGGAAGCGGCTACACCTTC.